This T cell receptor beta chain emerged from a study of T cells in Graves' hyperthyroidism and ophthalmopathy. The overall study: Peripheral blood was obtained at initial diagnosis, preceding any treatment.

Notes on the study in general: Blood shared most expanded thyroid clonotypes above 0.001.

Using RNA transcripts as the source, TCR beta CDR3 regions were amplified. When the TCR CDR3 underwent first-round RT-PCR, the HTBI primer set was used. MiXCR, run by TCRdb on the multiplex PCR reads, gives a single entry per CDR3 protein. The sample has about 420,000 distinct CDR3 sequences, approximately 14% seen once. Trimming took 5 bases from V and 8 from J; bases not matched to a gene: 7. Germline CDR1 and CDR2: LNHDA and SQIVND (reference sequence). The CDR3 totals 13 residues. This clonotype was seen at least ten times. What it binds is not known. The sequence came from a woman between 18 and 30 years old with Graves' hyperthyroidism. Sequencing used blood. V usage is TRBV19 and J usage is TRBJ1-2, with TRBD1 matching 8 bases. CDR3 residues: CASSPRTGRGYTF. As DNA, the CDR3 is TGTGCCAGTAGTCCCAGGACAGGGCGCGGCTACACCTTC.